This T cell receptor beta chain was captured in a study of Tregs in tolerant kidney transplant recipients. About the study: Related graft donors supplied nonmyeloablative bone marrow transplants, and mixed chimerism was transient.

Unstimulated Tregs (CD4+CD25+CD127-) and CD4+CD25- non-Tregs were sorted from PBMCs. This CDR3 region has 15 residues. Germline CDR1 reads MNHEY; CDR2 reads SVGAGI. V lost 7 bases and J 5 bases, leaving 17 bases between the germline ends. Of note for this clone: As yet, its antigen is unknown.

General study points: For some patients, primers changed over time, blocking nucleotide-level comparison.

Some clones are missing from TCRdb's copy, which holds only in-frame ones; the method was immunoSEQ multiplex PCR. The sample lists tens of thousands of clones, 90% to 95% occurring once. The chain uses TRBV6-5 and TRBJ2-2, with a tentative D call TRBD1 (7 bases). This TCR was sampled from a human donor who received a combined kidney and bone marrow transplant. The source was CD4+ T cells from blood, collected before the transplant. The CDR3: CASTLKGAGTGELFF. The CDR3 region has the DNA TGTGCCAGCACCCTTAAGGGGGCGGGGACCGGGGAGCTGTTTTTT.